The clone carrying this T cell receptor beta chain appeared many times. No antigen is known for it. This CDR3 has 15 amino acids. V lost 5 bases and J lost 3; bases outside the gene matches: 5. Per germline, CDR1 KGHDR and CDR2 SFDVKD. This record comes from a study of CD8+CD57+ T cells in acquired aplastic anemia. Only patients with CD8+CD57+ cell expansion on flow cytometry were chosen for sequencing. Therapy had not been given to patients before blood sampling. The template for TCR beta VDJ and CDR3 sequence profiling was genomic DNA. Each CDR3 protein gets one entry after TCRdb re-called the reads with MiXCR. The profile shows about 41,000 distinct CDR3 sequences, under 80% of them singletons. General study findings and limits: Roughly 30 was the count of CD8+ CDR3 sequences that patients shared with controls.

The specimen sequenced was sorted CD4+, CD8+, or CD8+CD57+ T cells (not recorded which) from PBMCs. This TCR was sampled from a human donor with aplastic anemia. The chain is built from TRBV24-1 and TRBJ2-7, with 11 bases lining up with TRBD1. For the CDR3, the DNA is TGTGCCACCAGTGCCTGGGGGACAGGGGGCTACGAGCAGTACTTC. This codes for CATSAWGTGGYEQYF.